This entry concerns a single T cell receptor (beta chain). The antigen remains unidentified. Assay runs were performed at deep level. Several immunoSEQ 96-well plates shared each subset's DNA, each plate a replicate. Assay: immunoSEQ multiplex PCR; the TCRdb copy retains only in-frame clones and omits some. The table includes about 1.5 million clones, approximately 97% detected once. This entry comes from a study of shared clonotypes between healthy human individuals. V was shortened by 1 base and J by 1 base, with 17 bases between the two germline ends. This CDR3 region has 18 residues. Germline V gives CDR1 MDHEN, CDR2 SYDVKM. Points from the study as a whole: Generation probabilities of non-shared clonotypes were lower (relative to those shared by all four donors).

This clonotype was sampled from a man aged 25 to 40 in good health. Sequenced material: naive CD4+ T cells sorted from blood. Documented subset: CD45RA+ positively selected. The chain joins TRBV28 to TRBJ1-5; no reliable D call. The CDR3 region has the DNA TGTGCCAGCAGTTTATTTAGACGGAGGGTTCAGAGCAATCAGCCCCAGCATTTT. Its translation: CASSLFRRRVQSNQPQHF.